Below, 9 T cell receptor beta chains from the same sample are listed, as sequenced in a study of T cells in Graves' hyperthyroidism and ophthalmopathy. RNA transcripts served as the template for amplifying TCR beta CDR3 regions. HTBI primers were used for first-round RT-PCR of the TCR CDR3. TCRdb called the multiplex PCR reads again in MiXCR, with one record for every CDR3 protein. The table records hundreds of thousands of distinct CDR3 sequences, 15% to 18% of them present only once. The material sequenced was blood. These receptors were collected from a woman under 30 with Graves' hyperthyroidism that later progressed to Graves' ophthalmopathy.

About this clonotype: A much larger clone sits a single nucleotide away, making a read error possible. CDR3 sequence reads: CASSDPGQGVDEQFF. The CDR3 DNA sequence: TGTGCCAGCAGTGACCCGGGACAGGGCGTCGATGAGCAGTTCTTC. The chain joins TRBV27 to TRBJ2-1; TRBD1 agrees at 9 bases. The CDR3 runs to 15 residues. The germline gives CDR1 MNHEY, CDR2 SMNVEV (reference sequence). With V trimmed by 5 bases and J by 8 bases, 10 bases remained unmatched.

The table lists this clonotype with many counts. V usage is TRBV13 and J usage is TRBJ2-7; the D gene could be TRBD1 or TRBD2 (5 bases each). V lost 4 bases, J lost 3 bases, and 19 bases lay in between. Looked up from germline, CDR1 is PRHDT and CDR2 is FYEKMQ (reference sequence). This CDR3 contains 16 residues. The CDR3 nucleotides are TGTGCCAGCAGCTCCATAAGGGACCATCGCTTCTACGAGCAGTACTTC. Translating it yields CASSSIRDHRFYEQYF. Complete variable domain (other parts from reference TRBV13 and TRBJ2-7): AAGVIQSPRHLIKEKRETATLKCYPIPRHDTVYWYQQGPGQDPQFLISFYEKMQSDKGSIPDRFSAQQFSDYHSELNMSSLELGDSALYFCASSSIRDHRFYEQYFGPGTRLTVT.

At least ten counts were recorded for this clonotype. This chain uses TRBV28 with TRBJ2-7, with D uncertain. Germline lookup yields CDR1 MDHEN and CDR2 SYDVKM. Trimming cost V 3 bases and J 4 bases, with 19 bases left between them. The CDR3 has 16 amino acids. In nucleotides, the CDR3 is TGTGCCAGCAGTTTTGTAGCAGGACCGACTGAATACGAGCAGTACTTC. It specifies CASSFVAGPTEYEQYF.

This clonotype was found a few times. This CDR3 is CASSLSSGLNEKLFF. CDR3 nucleotides: TGTGCCAGCAGTTTAAGTTCAGGGCTCAATGAAAAACTGTTTTTT. The chain employs TRBV12-3 or TRBV12-4 and TRBJ1-4; D is perhaps TRBD1 (5 bases). The CDR3 length is 15 residues. V was shortened by 2 bases and J by 5 bases, with 12 bases between the two germline ends.

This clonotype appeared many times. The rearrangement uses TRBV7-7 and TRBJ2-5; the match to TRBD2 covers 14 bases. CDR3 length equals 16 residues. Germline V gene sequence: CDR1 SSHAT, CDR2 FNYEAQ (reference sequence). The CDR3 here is CASGPPGLAGEETQYF. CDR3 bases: TGTGCTAGCGGGCCCCCGGGACTAGCGGGAGAAGAGACCCAGTACTTC.

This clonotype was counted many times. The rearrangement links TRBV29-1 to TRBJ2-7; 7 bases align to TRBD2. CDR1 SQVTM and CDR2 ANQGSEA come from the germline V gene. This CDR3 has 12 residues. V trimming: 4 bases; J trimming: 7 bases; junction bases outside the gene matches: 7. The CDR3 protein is CSVVSGAGEQYF. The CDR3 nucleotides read TGCAGCGTTGTCAGCGGGGCGGGAGAGCAGTACTTC.

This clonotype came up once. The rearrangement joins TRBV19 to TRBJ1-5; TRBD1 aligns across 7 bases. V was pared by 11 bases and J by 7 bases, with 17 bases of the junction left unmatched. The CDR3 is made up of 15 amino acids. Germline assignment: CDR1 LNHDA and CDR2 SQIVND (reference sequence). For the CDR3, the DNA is TGTGCCTGCCAATCAGGGGGGGCGGGTGGACAGCCCCAGCATTTT. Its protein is CACQSGGAGGQPQHF.

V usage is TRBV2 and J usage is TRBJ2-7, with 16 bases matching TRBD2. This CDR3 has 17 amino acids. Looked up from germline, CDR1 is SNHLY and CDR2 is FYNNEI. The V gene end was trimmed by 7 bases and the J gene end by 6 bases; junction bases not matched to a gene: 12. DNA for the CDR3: TGTGCCAGCAATTCGATTCCCGGGACTAGCGGGAGGGCCGAGCAGTACTTC. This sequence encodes CASNSIPGTSGRAEQYF.

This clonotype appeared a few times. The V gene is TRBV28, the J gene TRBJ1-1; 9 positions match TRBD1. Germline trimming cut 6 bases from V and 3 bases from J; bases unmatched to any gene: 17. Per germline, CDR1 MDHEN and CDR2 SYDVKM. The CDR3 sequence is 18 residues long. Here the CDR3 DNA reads TGTGCCAGCAGGTCGTGGGCCAGGGACAGGGAATTTTACACTGAAGCTTTCTTT. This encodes CASRSWARDREFYTEAFF. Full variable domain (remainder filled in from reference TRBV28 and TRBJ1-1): DVKVTQSSRYLVKRTGEKVFLECVQDMDHENMFWYRQDPGLGLRLIYFSYDVKMKEKGDIPEGYSVSREKKERFSLILESASTNQTSMYLCASRSWARDREFYTEAFFGQGTRLTVV.